This T cell receptor beta chain was found in a study of shared T cell receptors in the human thymus. The table came from immunoSEQ multiplex PCR; TCRdb's copy has only in-frame clones and leaves some out. The sample holds about 500,000 clones, about 80% seen once. These data were also reused for a study on human thymus T cells. That work contributes: Resections that were taken during corrective heart surgery supplied the thymus tissue.

The specimen sequenced was thymocytes. This receptor was taken from a boy in the first two years of life with a congenital heart defect.

The CDR3 reads CASSLEGNSYNEQFF. The CDR3 region has the DNA TGCGCCAGCAGCTTGGAGGGGAACTCCTACAATGAGCAGTTCTTC. The chain couples TRBV5-1 to TRBJ2-1; TRBD1 might be the D (5 bases). V was pared by 0 bases and J by 0 bases, with 7 bases between. This CDR3 has 15 amino acids. From germline, CDR1 is SGHRS and CDR2 YFSETQ.